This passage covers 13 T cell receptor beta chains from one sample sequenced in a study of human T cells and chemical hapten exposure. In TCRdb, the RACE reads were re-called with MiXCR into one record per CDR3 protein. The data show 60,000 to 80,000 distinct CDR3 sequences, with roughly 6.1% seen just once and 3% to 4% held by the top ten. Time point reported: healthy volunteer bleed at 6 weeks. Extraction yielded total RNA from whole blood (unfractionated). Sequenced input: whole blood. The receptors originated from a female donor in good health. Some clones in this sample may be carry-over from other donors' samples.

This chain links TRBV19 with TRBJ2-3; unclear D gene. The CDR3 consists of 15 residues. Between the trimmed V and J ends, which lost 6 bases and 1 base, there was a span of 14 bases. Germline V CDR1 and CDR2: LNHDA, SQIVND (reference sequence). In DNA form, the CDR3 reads TGTGCCAGTAGCCTTCCTGCGCATGGCACAGATACGCAGTATTTT. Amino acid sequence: CASSLPAHGTDTQYF.

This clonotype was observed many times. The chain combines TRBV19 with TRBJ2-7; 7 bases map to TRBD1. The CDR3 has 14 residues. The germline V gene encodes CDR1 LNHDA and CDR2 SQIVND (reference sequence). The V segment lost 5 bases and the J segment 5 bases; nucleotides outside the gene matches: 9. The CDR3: CASSPQGTVHEQYF. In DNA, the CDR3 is TGTGCCAGTAGTCCCCAAGGGACAGTCCACGAGCAGTACTTC. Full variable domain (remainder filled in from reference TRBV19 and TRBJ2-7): DGGITQSPKYLFRKEGQNVTLSCEQNLNHDAMYWYRQDPGQGLRLIYYSQIVNDFQKGDIAEGYSVSREKKESFPLTVTSAQKNPTAFYLCASSPQGTVHEQYFGPGTRLTVT.

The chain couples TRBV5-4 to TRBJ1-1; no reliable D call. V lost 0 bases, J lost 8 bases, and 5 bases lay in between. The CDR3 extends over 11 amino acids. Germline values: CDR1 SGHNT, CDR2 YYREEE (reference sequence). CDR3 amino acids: CASSLGGEAFF. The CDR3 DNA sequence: TGTGCCAGCAGCTTGGGAGGGGAAGCTTTCTTT.

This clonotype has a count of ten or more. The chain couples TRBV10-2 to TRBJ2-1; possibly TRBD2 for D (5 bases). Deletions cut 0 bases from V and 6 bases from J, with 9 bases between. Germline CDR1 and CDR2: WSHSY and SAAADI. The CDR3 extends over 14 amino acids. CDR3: CASSESRTFNEQFF. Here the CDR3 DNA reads TGCGCCAGCAGTGAGTCGAGGACTTTCAATGAGCAGTTCTTC.

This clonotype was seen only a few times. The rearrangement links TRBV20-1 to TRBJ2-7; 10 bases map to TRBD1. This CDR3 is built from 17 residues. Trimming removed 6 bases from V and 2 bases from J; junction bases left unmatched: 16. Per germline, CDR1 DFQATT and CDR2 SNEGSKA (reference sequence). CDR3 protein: CSAQRQGAQREPYEQYF. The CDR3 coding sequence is TGCAGTGCGCAAAGACAGGGGGCCCAGCGGGAGCCCTACGAGCAGTACTTC.

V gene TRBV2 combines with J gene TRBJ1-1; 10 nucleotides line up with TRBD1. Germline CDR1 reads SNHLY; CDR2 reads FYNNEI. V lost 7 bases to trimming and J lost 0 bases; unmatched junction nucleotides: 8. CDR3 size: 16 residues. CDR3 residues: CASIRDRGPLNTEAFF. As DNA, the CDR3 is TGTGCCAGCATCCGGGACAGGGGTCCTCTGAACACTGAAGCTTTCTTT. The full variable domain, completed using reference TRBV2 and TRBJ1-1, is EPEVTQTPSHQVTQMGQEVILRCVPISNHLYFYWYRQILGQKVEFLVSFYNNEISEKSEIFDDQFSVERPDGSNFTLKIRSTKLEDSAMYFCASIRDRGPLNTEAFFGQGTRLTVV.

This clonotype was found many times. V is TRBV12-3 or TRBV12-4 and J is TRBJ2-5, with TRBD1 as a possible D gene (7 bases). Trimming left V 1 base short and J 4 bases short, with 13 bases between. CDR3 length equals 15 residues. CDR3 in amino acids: CASSLGGAGGETQYF. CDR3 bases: TGTGCCAGCAGTTTAGGCGGGGCAGGGGGAGAGACCCAGTACTTC.

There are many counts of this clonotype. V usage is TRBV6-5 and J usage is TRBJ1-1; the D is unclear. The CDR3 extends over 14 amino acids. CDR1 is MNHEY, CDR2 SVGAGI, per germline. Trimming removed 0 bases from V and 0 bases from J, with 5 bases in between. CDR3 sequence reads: CASSYSALNTEAFF. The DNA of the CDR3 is TGTGCCAGCAGTTACTCCGCACTGAACACTGAAGCTTTCTTT.

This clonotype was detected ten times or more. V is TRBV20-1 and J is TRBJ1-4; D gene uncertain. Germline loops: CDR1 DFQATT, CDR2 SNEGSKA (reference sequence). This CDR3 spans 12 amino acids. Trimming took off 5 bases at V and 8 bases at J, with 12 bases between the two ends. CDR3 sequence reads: CSAYLHREKLFF. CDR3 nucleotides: TGCAGTGCTTACCTACACCGCGAAAAACTGTTTTTT.

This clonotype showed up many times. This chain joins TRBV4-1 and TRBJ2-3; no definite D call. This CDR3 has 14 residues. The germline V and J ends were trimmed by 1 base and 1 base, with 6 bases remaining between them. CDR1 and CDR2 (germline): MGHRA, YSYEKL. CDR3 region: CASSQGSGTDTQYF. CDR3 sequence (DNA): TGCGCCAGCAGCCAAGGGAGCGGCACAGATACGCAGTATTTT.

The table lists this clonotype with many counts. CDR3 sequence: CASWDRVRGYTF. The CDR3, as DNA: TGTGCCAGCTGGGACAGGGTACGGGGCTACACCTTC. The genes are TRBV28 and TRBJ1-2; 9 positions match TRBD1. The CDR3 has 12 residues. Germline V gene data show CDR1 as MDHEN and CDR2 as SYDVKM. Trimming took 8 bases from V and 8 from J; bases not matched to a gene: 6.

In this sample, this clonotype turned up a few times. CDR3 DNA: TGTGCCAGCAGCCCGGGACAGGGTGTTACCTCTGGAAACACCATATATTTT. Translating gives CASSPGQGVTSGNTIYF. The chain has TRBV5-4 and TRBJ1-3; 9 bases map to TRBD1. J was trimmed by 0 bases and V by 4 bases; bases with no gene match: 8. Per the germline V gene, CDR1 is SGHNT and CDR2 is YYREEE (reference sequence). The CDR3 is 17 residues long.

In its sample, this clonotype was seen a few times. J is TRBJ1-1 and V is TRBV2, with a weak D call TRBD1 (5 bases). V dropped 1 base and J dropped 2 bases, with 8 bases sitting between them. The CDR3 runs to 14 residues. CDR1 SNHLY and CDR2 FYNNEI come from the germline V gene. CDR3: CASSEERGNTEAFF. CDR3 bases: TGTGCCAGCAGTGAAGAGCGGGGCAACACTGAAGCTTTCTTT.